Listed below are T cell receptor beta chains from one sample, sequenced in a study of blood T cell repertoires in COVID-19. Here immunoSEQ multiplex PCR was the method, and the copy in TCRdb shows in-frame clones only, minus some. The sample carries 100,000 to 150,000 clones, roughly four fifths recorded once. Input material: peripheral blood. Receptors originate from a woman in her forties or fifties with acute or convalescent COVID-19. Both conserved end residues are part of each CDR3. The size entry is marked missing in some rows and otherwise reads once, few, many or a size class.

J gene | V gene | clone size | CDR3 protein
TRBJ2-3 | TRBV4-1 | . | CASSQEDSRTDTQYF
TRBJ1-3 | TRBV11-2 | . | CASSLDALSGNTIYF
TRBJ2-4 | TRBV27 | . | CASSLRSGGENIQYF
TRBJ2-2 | TRBV27 | . | CASSLGPNTGELFF
TRBJ1-1 | TRBV10-2 | . | CASSAGGPNTEAFF
TRBJ2-3 | TRBV12-3/TRBV12-4 | . | CASSASWAQYF
TRBJ2-7 | TRBV5-5 | few | CASSLGGTSDEQYF
TRBJ1-6 | TRBV7-2 | once | CASSLDRMQGSSPLHF
TRBJ1-2 | TRBV24-1 | . | CATSDFNSYGYTF
TRBJ1-1 | TRBV3-1/TRBV3-2 | . | CASSHLGWENEAFF
TRBJ2-3 | TRBV10-3 | . | CAISVEARGTDTQYF
TRBJ1-2 | TRBV2 | . | CASSERVVYGYTF
TRBJ2-7 | TRBV29-1 | . | CSVVVTNEQYF
TRBJ2-7 | TRBV6-1 | . | CASSEAGQGYEQYF
TRBJ2-7 | TRBV6-5 | . | CASSHSSGEQYF
TRBJ1-2 | TRBV10-3 | . | CAISSPGQANYGYTF
TRBJ2-5 | TRBV15 | . | CATSRGGQQETQYF
TRBJ1-2 | TRBV28 | . | CASSGTQGKGLGYTF
TRBJ1-2 | TRBV2 | . | CASSEAAGNNYGYTF
TRBJ2-2 | TRBV6-2/TRBV6-3 | . | CASSYGGHGELFF
TRBJ1-6 | TRBV10-3 | . | CAITVEDSPNSPLHF
TRBJ1-6 | TRBV3-1/TRBV3-2 | . | CASRQRQANSPLHF
TRBJ2-1 | TRBV25-1 | . | CASMKLLGQGSGNEQFF
TRBJ2-1 | TRBV7-9 | . | CASSLARGGAGEQFF
TRBJ2-7 | TRBV19 | . | CASSIGQTSYYEQYF
TRBJ2-3 | TRBV7-2 | . | CASSFMGGGLSDTQYF
TRBJ2-3 | TRBV20-1 | . | CSAPLANTQYF
TRBJ1-6 | TRBV11-2 | . | CASSLETRGRIQSPLHF
TRBJ2-1 | TRBV10-2 | . | CASGSGLGYNEQFF
TRBJ1-4 | TRBV6-1 | . | CASSERGLDEKLFF
TRBJ2-3 | TRBV20-1 | . | CSASRFGTSGPSTDTQYF
TRBJ2-1 | TRBV13 | few | CASSFSGVNEQFF
TRBJ1-2 | TRBV5-4 | . | CASSSRTGAKLLYGYTF
TRBJ2-3 | TRBV6-5 | . | CASSSGTRTDTQYF
TRBJ2-2 | TRBV29-1 | few | CSGKQGTGGELFF
TRBJ1-1 | TRBV30 | . | CAWSKQGNTEAFF
TRBJ1-1 | TRBV28 | . | CASSLQLQQAFF
TRBJ2-1 | TRBV11-2 | . | CASSPGNTYNEQFF
TRBJ2-3 | TRBV24-1 | . | CATSDFSAGYTDTQYF
TRBJ1-2 | TRBV19 | . | CASMNWGTGGASNYGYTF
TRBJ1-1 | TRBV5-8 | . | CASSLGQGITEAFF
TRBJ2-1 | TRBV11-2 | . | CASSLLGGNIVNEQFF
TRBJ1-3 | TRBV13 | . | CASSLGGRGGGHSGNTIYF
TRBJ1-2 | TRBV10-3 | medium-sized | CAISVPGQGTNYGYTF
TRBJ2-7 | TRBV12-1 | . | CASSLGIGQGSGDEQYF
TRBJ1-5 | TRBV19 | . | CASSLPGQLRDQPQHF
TRBJ2-1 | TRBV5-1 | . | CASSSIDSSYNEQFF
TRBJ2-1 | TRBV7-2 | once | CASSRGPGQGFNEQFF
TRBJ1-6 | TRBV19 | . | CASSTPEFRGNSPLHF
TRBJ1-2 | TRBV12-3/TRBV12-4 | . | CASRQGAFYGYTF
TRBJ1-5 | TRBV3-1/TRBV3-2 | . | CASSQEGTPEGSQPQHF
TRBJ2-7 | TRBV5-6 | once | CASSFYSISYEQYF
TRBJ1-4 | TRBV4-2 | . | CASSQNAGTVGEKLFF
TRBJ2-2 | TRBV11-2 | . | CASSLEAGTGELFF
TRBJ2-7 | TRBV9 | . | CASSVATGLGYEQYF
TRBJ1-6 | TRBV5-4 | . | CASSLLGQVNSPLHF
TRBJ2-6 | TRBV5-8 | . | CASSQHWGGTGANVLTF